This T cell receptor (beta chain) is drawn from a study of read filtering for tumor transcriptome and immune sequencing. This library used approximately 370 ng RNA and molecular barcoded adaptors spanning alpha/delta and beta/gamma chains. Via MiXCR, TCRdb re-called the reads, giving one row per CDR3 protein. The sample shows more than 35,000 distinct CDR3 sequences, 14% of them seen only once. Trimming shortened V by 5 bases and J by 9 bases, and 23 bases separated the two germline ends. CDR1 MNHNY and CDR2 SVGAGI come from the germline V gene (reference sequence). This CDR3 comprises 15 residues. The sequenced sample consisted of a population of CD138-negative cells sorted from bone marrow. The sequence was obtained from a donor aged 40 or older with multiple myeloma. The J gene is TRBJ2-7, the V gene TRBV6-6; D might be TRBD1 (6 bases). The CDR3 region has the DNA TGTGCCAGCAGTGGAAGGGGGACATGGTACGGGGTGCAGTACTTC. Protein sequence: CASSGRGTWYGVQYF.